This T cell receptor (beta chain) stems from a study of T cell changes during pregnancy in multiple sclerosis. J was trimmed by 5 bases and V by 0 bases; bases with no gene match: 1. The CDR3 is 14 residues long. Germline V gene lookup returns CDR1 SGHRS and CDR2 YFSETQ. Assay: immunoSEQ multiplex PCR; the TCRdb copy retains only in-frame clones and omits some. The table includes tens of thousands of clones, approximately 95% detected once. The TCR comes from a female donor with multiple sclerosis, enrolled in a pregnancy study. The J gene is TRBJ2-3, the V gene TRBV5-1; 9 bases match TRBD1. The sample here was peripheral blood, taken in the first trimester of pregnancy. The CDR3 region is CASSLDRGRDTQYF. The CDR3 region has the DNA TGCGCCAGCAGCTTGGACAGGGGGCGAGATACGCAGTATTTT.